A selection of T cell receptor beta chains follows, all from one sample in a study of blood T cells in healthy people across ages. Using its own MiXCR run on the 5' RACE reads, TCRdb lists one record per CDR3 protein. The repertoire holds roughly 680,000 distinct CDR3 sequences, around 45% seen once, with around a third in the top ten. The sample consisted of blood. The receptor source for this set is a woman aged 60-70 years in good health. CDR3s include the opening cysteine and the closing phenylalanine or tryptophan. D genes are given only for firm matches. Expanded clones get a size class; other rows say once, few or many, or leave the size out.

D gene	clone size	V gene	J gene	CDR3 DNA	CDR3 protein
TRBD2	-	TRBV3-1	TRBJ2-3	TGTGCCAGCAGCCCCAGGGGACTAGCGGGACGAGAGGGAGATACGCAGTATTTT	CASSPRGLAGREGDTQYF
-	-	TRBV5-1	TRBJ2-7	TGCGCCAGCAGCTTGGAACGGCACGAGCAGTACTTC	CASSLERHEQYF
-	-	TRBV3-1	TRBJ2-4	TGTGCCAGCAGCCAAGGCGGGACCAGTCTAACCAAAAACATTCAGTACTTC	CASSQGGTSLTKNIQYF
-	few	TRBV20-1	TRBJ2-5	TGCAGTGCTATTAGGGGCGTTGGGACCCAGTACTTC	CSAIRGVGTQYF
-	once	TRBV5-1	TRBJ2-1	TGCGCCAGCAGCTTGACCATACTTGGAAATGAGCAGTTCTTC	CASSLTILGNEQFF
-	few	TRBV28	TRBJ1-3	TGTGCCAGCAGCCCCCGCGGGGATGCTGGAAACACCATATATTTT	CASSPRGDAGNTIYF
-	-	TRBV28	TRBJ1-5	TGTGCCAGCAGCGTGTCAGGGGAAATACAGCCCCAGCATTTT	CASSVSGEIQPQHF
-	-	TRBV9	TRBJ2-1	TGTGCCGGCAGCCCCCCATCGGGACTGGAAAACAATGAGCAGTTCTTC	CAGSPPSGLENNEQFF
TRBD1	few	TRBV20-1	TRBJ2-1	TGCAGTGCGCGTACAGGGGGCAGTGGGACACTTGAGCAGTTCTTC	CSARTGGSGTLEQFF
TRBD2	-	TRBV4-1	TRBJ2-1	TGCGCCAGCAGCCAGGTCGGGAGGGCCACCAATGAGCAGTTCTTC	CASSQVGRATNEQFF
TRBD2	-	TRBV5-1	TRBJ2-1	TGCGCCAGCAGCCCGGGACTAGCGGGAAGAAATGAGCAGTTCTTC	CASSPGLAGRNEQFF
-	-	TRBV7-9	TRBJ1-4	TGTGCCAGCAGCCCATCAAGAGGGTCTTCGGAAAAACTGTTTTTT	CASSPSRGSSEKLFF
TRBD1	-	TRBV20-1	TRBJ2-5	TGCAGTGCCAAAGGGTCAGGGGGCCAAGAGACCCAGTACTTC	CSAKGSGGQETQYF
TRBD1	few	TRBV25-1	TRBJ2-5	TGTGCCAGCAGTGAATTTGTGACAGGGGGCGCGGAGACCCAGTACTTC	CASSEFVTGGAETQYF
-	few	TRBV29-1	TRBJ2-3	TGCAGCGTTGAAGAACGTCGTTGGACCGTGCCAGATACGCAGTATTTT	CSVEERRWTVPDTQYF
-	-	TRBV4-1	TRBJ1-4	TGCGCCAGCAGCCTCCCTTTCGAAAAACTGTTTTTT	CASSLPFEKLFF
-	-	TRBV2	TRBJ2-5	TGTGCCAGCAACCGACTAGTGGACCAAGAGACCCAGTACTTC	CASNRLVDQETQYF
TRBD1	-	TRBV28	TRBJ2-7	TGTGCCAGCAGTTGGGACAGGGGAGGCTACGAGCAGTACTTC	CASSWDRGGYEQYF
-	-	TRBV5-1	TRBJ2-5	TGCGCCAGCAGCTCGGCCGGACAGCAAGAGACCCAGTACTTC	CASSSAGQQETQYF
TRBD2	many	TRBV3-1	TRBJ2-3	TGTGCCAGCAGTCTGACTAGCGGGAGAACAGATACGCAGTATTTT	CASSLTSGRTDTQYF
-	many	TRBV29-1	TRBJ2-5	TGCAGCGTCCATGGACTGGGGGGAGAGACCCAGTACTTC	CSVHGLGGETQYF
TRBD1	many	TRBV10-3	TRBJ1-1	TGTGCCATCAGAGAGACAGGGGTGAACACTGAAGCTTTCTTT	CAIRETGVNTEAFF
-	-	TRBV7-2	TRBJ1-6	TGTGCCAGCAGCTCTACCGGGGGACTCAGTTCACCCCTCCACTTT	CASSSTGGLSSPLHF
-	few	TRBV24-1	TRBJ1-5	TGTGCCACCAGTGGGGTGGACAGCAATCAGCCCCAGCATTTT	CATSGVDSNQPQHF
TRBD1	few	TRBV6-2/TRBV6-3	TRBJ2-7	TGTGCCAGCAGTCCTCCGGGACAGGGACTCTACGAGCAGTACTTC	CASSPPGQGLYEQYF
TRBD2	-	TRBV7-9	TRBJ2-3	TGTGCCAGCAGCCCACGGTCCATCAGGACTAGCGGATTTTCAGAAGATACGCAGTATTTT	CASSPRSIRTSGFSEDTQYF
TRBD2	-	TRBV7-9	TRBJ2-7	TGTGCCAGCAGGTCTCCTAGCGGGAGGGCCGACGAGCAGTACTTC	CASRSPSGRADEQYF
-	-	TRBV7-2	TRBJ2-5	TGTGCCAGCAGCTTCGATAGGAGGAGAGAGACCCAGTACTTC	CASSFDRRRETQYF
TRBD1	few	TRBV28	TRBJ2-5	TGTGCCAGCGTCGGAGAGGGACAGGGTAACCAAGAGACCCAGTACTTC	CASVGEGQGNQETQYF
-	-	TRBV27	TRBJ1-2	TGTGCCAGCAGTTTAGTGGCAGGGGATAAGAAGCATGGCTACACCTTC	CASSLVAGDKKHGYTF
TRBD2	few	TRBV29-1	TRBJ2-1	TGCAGCGTAGGGACTAGCGGGAGTGGTGAGCAGTTCTTC	CSVGTSGSGEQFF
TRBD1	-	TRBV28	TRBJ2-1	TGTGCCAGCAGTTTCCGGACAGGGGTGCAGTTCTTC	CASSFRTGVQFF
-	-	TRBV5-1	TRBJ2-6	TGCGCCAGCAGCTTGGATCTGGTATCTGGGGCCAACGTCCTGACTTTC	CASSLDLVSGANVLTF
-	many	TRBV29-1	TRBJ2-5	TGCAGCGTGGCCACAAGCAGTCAAGAGACCCAGTACTTC	CSVATSSQETQYF
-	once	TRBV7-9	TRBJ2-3	TGTGCCAGCAGCTTAGGCCAAACTTTTGGGGCAGGGATAGGCACAGATACGCAGTATTTT	CASSLGQTFGAGIGTDTQYF
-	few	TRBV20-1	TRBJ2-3	TGCAGTGCCGTCGGTGGGCCTAGCACAGATACGCAGTATTTT	CSAVGGPSTDTQYF
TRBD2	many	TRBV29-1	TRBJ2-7	TGCAGCGTGGCGGGACTAGCGGATTTAGACGAGCAGTACTTC	CSVAGLADLDEQYF
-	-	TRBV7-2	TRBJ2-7	TGTGCCAGCAGCCCGCGCAGGACGGCCCCCTACGAGCAGTACTTC	CASSPRRTAPYEQYF
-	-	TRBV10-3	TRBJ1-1	TGTGCCATCAGTGATGGGACAAGGGCTTTCTTT	CAISDGTRAFF
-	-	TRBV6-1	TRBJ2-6	TGTGCCAGCAGCCGCAGGGAAATTAGCTCTGGGGCCAACGTCCTGACTTTC	CASSRREISSGANVLTF
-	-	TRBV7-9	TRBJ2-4	TGTGCCAGCAGCTTAGACGAGAGCGTAGCCAAAAACATTCAGTACTTC	CASSLDESVAKNIQYF
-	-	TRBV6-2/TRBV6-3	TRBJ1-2	TGTGCCAGCAGCTATACTAACTATGGCTACACCTTC	CASSYTNYGYTF
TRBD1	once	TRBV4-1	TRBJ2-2	TGCGCCAGCAGCCAAGATACGGACAGGAGCACCGGGGAGCTGTTTTTT	CASSQDTDRSTGELFF
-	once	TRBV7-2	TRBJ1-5	TGTGCCGGCAGCTTAGTCGCGCTAACGGGGCAGCCCCAGCATTTT	CAGSLVALTGQPQHF
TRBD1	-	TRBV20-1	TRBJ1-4	TGCAGTGCCAGAACAGGGGGCCCCGAGGAAAAACTGTTTTTT	CSARTGGPEEKLFF
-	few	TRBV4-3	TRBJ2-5	TGCGCCAGCAGCCAAGTTGGGGCCGGGGCAGAGACCCAGTACTTC	CASSQVGAGAETQYF
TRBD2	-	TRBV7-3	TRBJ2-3	TGTGCCAGCAGCTTAACCAGCGGCGGAGCGGGAGGGCCCACAGATACGCAGTATTTT	CASSLTSGGAGGPTDTQYF
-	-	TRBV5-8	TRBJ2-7	TGTGCCAGCAGTCGTACAAGCCCTCAGGGCTACGAGCAGTACTTC	CASSRTSPQGYEQYF
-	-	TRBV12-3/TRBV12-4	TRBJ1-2	TGTGCCAGCAGCCCCATGACTAACTATGGCTACACCTTC	CASSPMTNYGYTF
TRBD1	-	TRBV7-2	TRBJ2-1	TGTGCCAGCACCCAGTCGGGACAGGGGTACAATGAGCAGTTCTTC	CASTQSGQGYNEQFF
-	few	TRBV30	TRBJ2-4	TGTGCCTGGAGTGTCGGGGGTACGGACATTCAGTACTTC	CAWSVGGTDIQYF
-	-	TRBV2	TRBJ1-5	TGTGCCAGCAGTGGGGATAGCAATCAGCCCCAGCATTTT	CASSGDSNQPQHF
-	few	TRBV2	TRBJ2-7	TGTGCCAGCCAGGAGGGGCATTACGAGCAGTACTTC	CASQEGHYEQYF
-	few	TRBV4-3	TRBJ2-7	TGCGCCAGCAGCCAAAATGGGGACTCCTACGAGCAGTACTTC	CASSQNGDSYEQYF
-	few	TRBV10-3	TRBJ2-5	TGTGCCATCAGCGAGCGGACCGATCGGACGAAAGAGACCCAGTACTTC	CAISERTDRTKETQYF
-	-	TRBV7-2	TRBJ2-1	TGTGCCAGCAGCCCCCGAGGGGCGGGCTCCTACAATGAGCAGTTCTTC	CASSPRGAGSYNEQFF
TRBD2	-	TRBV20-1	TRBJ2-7	TGCAGTGCTCGTCGGACTAGCGGGAACGAGCAGTACTTC	CSARRTSGNEQYF
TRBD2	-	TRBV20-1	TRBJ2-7	TGCAGTGCTAGAGATCGGCGGGAGGGCTCCTACGAGCAGTACTTC	CSARDRREGSYEQYF